This TCR beta chain was captured by sequencing in a study of neurological immune-mediated disorders. The germline gives CDR1 MDHEN, CDR2 SYDVKM. CDR3 length equals 15 residues. Trimming removed 6 bases from V and 4 bases from J; junction bases left unmatched: 10. This clonotype was observed at least ten times. Unsorted libraries were generated from 2 million PBMCs held at -80 degrees C. The cDNA came from 5'RACE, which used 10-nucleotide random UMIs. Sequencing runs each yielded over 200 million TCR-beta sequences from 15-18 subjects. Via MiXCR, TCRdb re-called the 5' RACE reads, giving one row per CDR3 protein. Among 75,000 to 85,000 distinct CDR3 sequences listed, 15% to 20% were seen once.

The receptor was derived from a woman aged 40-49 years in good health. The rearrangement joins TRBV28 to TRBJ1-1; 8 positions agree with TRBD1. The sequenced sample was PBMCs. The CDR3 reads CASSLPTGVGTEAFF. Written as DNA, the CDR3 is TGTGCCAGCAGCCTACCGACAGGGGTGGGCACTGAAGCTTTCTTT.